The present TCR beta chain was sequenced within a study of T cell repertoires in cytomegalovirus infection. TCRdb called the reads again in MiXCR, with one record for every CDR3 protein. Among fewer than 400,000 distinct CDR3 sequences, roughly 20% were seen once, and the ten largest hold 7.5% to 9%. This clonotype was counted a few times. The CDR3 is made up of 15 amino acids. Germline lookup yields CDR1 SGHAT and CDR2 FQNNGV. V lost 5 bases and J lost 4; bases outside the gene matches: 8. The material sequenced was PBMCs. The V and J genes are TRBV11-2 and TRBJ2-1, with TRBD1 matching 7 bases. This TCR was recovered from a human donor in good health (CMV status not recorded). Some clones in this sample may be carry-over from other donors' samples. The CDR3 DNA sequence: TGTGCCAGCAGCCTAAATTGGGACAGTTACAATGAGCAGTTCTTC. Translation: CASSLNWDSYNEQFF.